This is a list of T cell receptor beta chains from one sample in a study of T-cell reconstitution after alpha-beta-depleted transplantation in children. TCRdb recomputed calls from the PCR reads with MiXCR, one row per CDR3 protein. Seen here are roughly 98,000 distinct CDR3 sequences, 15% to 17% observed once, and the top ten hold around 20%. The specimen was PBMCs, mostly from graft donor cells, collected 180 days after TCRalphabeta/CD19-depleted stem cell transplant. These receptors came from a male patient between 2 and 15 years old who had a stem cell transplant for acute lymphoblastic leukemia, so the T cells may come from the graft donor. Each CDR3 is given with its conserved first and last residue. A D gene is named only where the DNA matches it firmly. The listing skips clone size in some rows; elsewhere it reads once, few, many or a size class.

d_call j_call v_call clone_size cdr3_nt cdr3_aa
- TRBJ2-3 TRBV5-1 - TGCGCCAGCAGCTCAAACGCGCTAGCTGGCACAGATACGCAGTATTTT CASSSNALAGTDTQYF
TRBD1 TRBJ1-2 TRBV20-1 many TGCAGTGCTATTAAGGACAGGTTAGCCTATGGCTACACCTTC CSAIKDRLAYGYTF
TRBD1 TRBJ1-2 TRBV20-1 many TGCAGTGCTATACTAGACAGGGGCTATGGCTACACCTTC CSAILDRGYGYTF
TRBD2 TRBJ2-7 TRBV20-1 many TGCAGTGCTTCTAGCGGGGGGGCCGGCGAGCAGTACTTC CSASSGGAGEQYF
TRBD1 TRBJ2-2 TRBV6-1 few TGTGCCAGCCGTCGACAGGGCCCTCAGAACACCGGGGAGCTGTTTTTT CASRRQGPQNTGELFF
TRBD2 TRBJ2-5 TRBV27 - TGTGCCAGCAGTTTGATTAGCGGGGGTTTCCAAGAGACCCAGTACTTC CASSLISGGFQETQYF
TRBD1 TRBJ1-1 TRBV12-3/TRBV12-4 few TGTGCCAGCAGGGTAGACAGGGACACTGAAGCTTTCTTT CASRVDRDTEAFF
TRBD2 TRBJ2-1 TRBV18 - TGTGCCAGCTCACCAGAGGGACTAGTAGTGTACAATGAGCAGTTCTTC CASSPEGLVVYNEQFF
- TRBJ2-2 TRBV11-2 few TGTGCCAGCAGCTTTAGTCTTCCAGTTCGAACGCGGGGCGCCGGGGAGCTGTTTTTT CASSFSLPVRTRGAGELFF
- TRBJ2-7 TRBV3-1 - TGTGCCAGCAGCCAAGGACAGTACGAGCAGTACTTC CASSQGQYEQYF
TRBD2 TRBJ2-2 TRBV5-6 few TGTGCCAGCAGCTTGGTAGGGCCCCGACTAGCGGGGAGGAACACCGGGGAGCTGTTTTTT CASSLVGPRLAGRNTGELFF
- TRBJ2-2 TRBV24-1 many TGTGCCACCAGTGGAGCGGGGACAGTCAACACCGGGGAGCTGTTTTTT CATSGAGTVNTGELFF
- TRBJ2-1 TRBV20-1 many TGCAGTGCTAAGGGGAGCAACCCCTTCTACAATGAGCAGTTCTTC CSAKGSNPFYNEQFF
- TRBJ2-1 TRBV28 few TGTGCCAGCAGTCCCCTCGACATTTACAATGAGCAGTTCTTC CASSPLDIYNEQFF
- TRBJ1-1 TRBV4-3 - TGCGCCAGCAGCCAAGTCGGTTGGAACACTGAAGCTTTCTTT CASSQVGWNTEAFF
- TRBJ1-5 TRBV12-3/TRBV12-4 few TGTGCCACCTCTCTACAGGGCAGCCAGCCCCAGCATTTT CATSLQGSQPQHF
- TRBJ1-5 TRBV12-3/TRBV12-4 - TGTGCCAGCAGCCTTACTTCAGGGGTACAGCCCCAGCATTTT CASSLTSGVQPQHF
TRBD1 TRBJ2-5 TRBV10-3 few TGTGCCATCAGTGAGATGCCTTGGGACAGGCCTCAAGAGACCCAGTACTTC CAISEMPWDRPQETQYF
TRBD1 TRBJ2-7 TRBV20-1 - TGCAGTGCTGTGGGACAGACCACAGGCTACGAGCAGTACTTC CSAVGQTTGYEQYF
- TRBJ2-3 TRBV4-3 many TGCGCCAGCAGCCAAGCTGGACTTAACACAGATACGCAGTATTTT CASSQAGLNTDTQYF
TRBD1 TRBJ1-5 TRBV18 - TGTGCCAGCTCACCAGGACAGGGGATTCAGCCCCAGCATTTT CASSPGQGIQPQHF
TRBD1 TRBJ2-2 TRBV7-6 few TGTGCCAGCAGCTCCCCTGCAGGGGGCGCAGGCACTGGGGAGCTGTTTTTT CASSSPAGGAGTGELFF
- TRBJ2-1 TRBV27 few TGTGCCAGCACACCCGGGACTCTAGGGGAGCAGTTCTTC CASTPGTLGEQFF
- TRBJ2-4 TRBV29-1 - TGCAGCGTTGAATTAACTAGTGGGGGACATCCTAGCAAAAACATTCAGTACTTC CSVELTSGGHPSKNIQYF
- TRBJ1-4 TRBV4-2 - TGTGCCAGCAGCCAAGAATGGGTTGGGGTTAATGAAAAACTGTTTTTT CASSQEWVGVNEKLFF
- TRBJ2-2 TRBV29-1 - TGCAGCGTGGAGGAGGGGGGACAGAGCCTCAACACCGGGGAGCTGTTTTTT CSVEEGGQSLNTGELFF
TRBD1 TRBJ1-1 TRBV18 - TGTGCCAGCTCACCACCTGGGACAGCGAACACTGAAGCTTTCTTT CASSPPGTANTEAFF
TRBD1 TRBJ2-2 TRBV5-1 few TGCGCCAGCAGCTCGTACGGACAGGGAGGCGCCGGGGAGCTGTTTTTT CASSSYGQGGAGELFF
- TRBJ2-2 TRBV5-1 - TGCGCCAGCACCAGTCGCTCCGGGGAGCTGTTTTTT CASTSRSGELFF
TRBD1 TRBJ1-5 TRBV5-6 - TGTGCCAGCAGCTCCCCCCGGGACAGAGCACTCAGCAATCAGCCCCAGCATTTT CASSSPRDRALSNQPQHF